These 2 T cell receptor beta chains originate from one sample sequenced in a study of control samples from healthy donors and cancer patients. Method: immunoSEQ multiplex PCR; TCRdb's copy keeps in-frame clones and lacks some. This table holds 120,000 or so clones, 75% to 95% found once. Sequenced sample: blood. These receptors all come from a man between 18 and 29 years old in good health.

V gene TRBV7-9 combines with J gene TRBJ2-6; no clear D gene. With 1 base removed from V and 0 bases from J, the gap between germline ends came to 16 bases. CDR1 and CDR2 from the germline V gene are SEHNR and FQNEAQ (reference sequence). The length of the CDR3 is 19 residues. DNA for the CDR3: TGTGCCAGCAGCTTAGGTAGAGGAATAACGCTCTCTGGGGCCAACGTCCTGACTTTC. Amino acid sequence: CASSLGRGITLSGANVLTF.

This clone has just one count. The chain combines TRBV18 with TRBJ1-2; D not certain. The germline V gene has CDR1 KGHSH and CDR2 LQKENI. V was shortened by 5 bases and J by 2 bases, with 3 bases between the two germline ends. This CDR3 comprises 11 residues. CDR3 residues: CASSSNYGYTF. In nucleotides, the CDR3 is TGTGCCAGCTCATCAAACTATGGCTACACCTTC.